The 27 T cell receptor beta chains listed next were all sequenced from one sample in a study of blood T cell repertoires in COVID-19. Profiling relied on immunoSEQ multiplex PCR, and the TCRdb table lists in-frame clones only, not all of them. The table includes some 50,000 clones, 86% detected once. The sequencing sample was made of peripheral blood. The receptors were sampled from a human donor in a cohort sampled during active COVID-19.

This rearrangement joins TRBV11-2 to TRBJ2-3; TRBD2 matches at 11 bases. Germline assignment: CDR1 SGHAT and CDR2 FQNNGV. The CDR3 extends over 14 amino acids. With V trimmed by 4 bases and J by 6 bases, 3 bases remained unmatched. CDR3 amino acids: CASSSWTSGDTQYF. As DNA, the CDR3 is TGTGCCAGCAGCTCTTGGACTAGCGGGGATACGCAGTATTTT.

The V and J genes are TRBV5-1 and TRBJ1-1, with a tentative D call TRBD1 (6 bases). V was trimmed by 4 bases and J by 4 bases, leaving 8 bases between them. The CDR3 spans 12 residues. Per germline, CDR1 SGHRS and CDR2 YFSETQ. The CDR3 region has the DNA TGCGCCAGCAGCATCAGGGGCACTGAAGCTTTCTTT. This sequence encodes CASSIRGTEAFF. The whole variable domain, remainder taken from reference TRBV5-1 and TRBJ1-1, is KAGVTQTPRYLIKTRGQQVTLSCSPISGHRSVSWYQQTPGQGLQFLFEYFSETQRNKGNFPGRFSGRQFSNSRSEMNVSTLELGDSALYLCASSIRGTEAFFGQGTRLTVV.

CDR3 DNA: TGTGCCTGGACTAGGGAGGGACCCGGCTACACCTTC. Amino acid sequence: CAWTREGPGYTF. This sequence joins TRBV30 and TRBJ1-2; TRBD1 might be the D (5 bases). This CDR3 has 12 residues. Deletions cut 4 bases from V and 8 bases from J, with 14 bases between. The germline V gene encodes CDR1 GTSNPN and CDR2 SVGIG (reference sequence).

This clone came up once. V usage is TRBV5-1 and J usage is TRBJ2-2; no reliable D call. The CDR3 contains 14 residues. V lost 0 bases and J 1 base, leaving 4 bases between the germline ends. CDR1 is SGHRS and CDR2 is YFSETQ in the germline V gene. The CDR3 loop reads CASSLDQNTGELFF. Written as DNA, the CDR3 is TGCGCCAGCAGCTTGGATCAGAACACCGGGGAGCTGTTTTTT.

CDR3 amino acids: CASSDRSNTGELFF. In DNA form, the CDR3 reads TGTGCCAGCAGTGACAGGTCAAACACCGGGGAGCTGTTTTTT. The chain has TRBV2 and TRBJ2-2; D unclear. CDR1 is SNHLY, CDR2 FYNNEI, per germline. The CDR3 is 14 amino acids. V lost 3 bases and J lost 2, with 7 bases in between.

This clone is a singleton in its sample. The chain carries TRBV21-1 and TRBJ2-3; no check of the table's D call, TRBD2, against the DNA was made. TRBV21-1 is a known pseudogene. This CDR3 spans 16 amino acids. CDR3 amino acids: CASSNRRVWSTDTQYF. CDR3 in DNA: TGTGCCAGCAGCAACAGGCGGGTCTGGAGCACAGATACGCAGTATTTT.

This clone was found many times. The chain carries TRBV2 and TRBJ2-7; the match to TRBD1 covers 9 bases. This CDR3 comprises 14 residues. The trim removed 8 bases at V and 5 bases at J, leaving 10 bases unmatched. Germline CDR1 reads SNHLY; CDR2 reads FYNNEI. CDR3 amino acids: CASGTNRGRNEQYF. For the CDR3, the DNA is TGTGCCAGCGGGACGAACAGGGGGCGCAACGAGCAGTACTTC. The variable domain in full, with the rest retrieved from reference TRBV2 and TRBJ2-7, is EPEVTQTPSHQVTQMGQEVILRCVPISNHLYFYWYRQILGQKVEFLVSFYNNEISEKSEIFDDQFSVERPDGSNFTLKIRSTKLEDSAMYFCASGTNRGRNEQYFGPGTRLTVT.

This clone appeared once. The chain couples TRBV19 to TRBJ1-5; D is unresolved. Trimming took 6 bases from V and 6 from J, leaving 9 bases between them. This CDR3 is built from 12 residues. The V gene's germline CDR1 is LNHDA and CDR2 SQIVND (reference sequence). DNA of the CDR3: TGTGCCAGTAGATTTCACGGTCAGCCCCAGCATTTT. Residues: CASRFHGQPQHF.

The CDR3 region has the DNA TGCGCCAGCTCCTTAGGGGGACAACGCGGAGAGACCCAGTACTTC. Its translation: CASSLGGQRGETQYF. This chain joins TRBV5-1 and TRBJ2-5, with a weak D call TRBD1 (6 bases). In germline, CDR1 is SGHRS, CDR2 YFSETQ. Between the trimmed V and J ends, which lost 7 bases and 4 bases, there was a span of 20 bases. This CDR3 region has 15 residues.

This clone was detected once. The chain employs TRBV6-5 and TRBJ2-1, with D maybe TRBD1 (6 bases). From germline, CDR1 is MNHEY and CDR2 SVGAGI. Trimming pared 8 bases from V and 4 bases from J, leaving 12 bases between. This CDR3 has 13 residues. The CDR3 protein is CASRKTGYNEQFF. Here the CDR3 DNA reads TGTGCCAGCCGAAAGACAGGTTACAATGAGCAGTTCTTC.

V is TRBV5-4 and J is TRBJ2-3; D not certain. V was cut by 1 base and J by 0 bases, with 9 bases left in between. CDR3 length: 15 amino acids. Germline V gene lookup returns CDR1 SGHNT and CDR2 YYREEE (reference sequence). The CDR3 coding sequence is TGTGCCAGCAGCTTGTATCAGGAAAGCACAGATACGCAGTATTTT. Translation: CASSLYQESTDTQYF.

The CDR3 DNA reads as TGTGCCAGCAGTAGGGGCACCTCCGAAGCTTTCTTT. Translation gives CASSRGTSEAFF. The chain joins TRBV2 to TRBJ1-1, with TRBD1 as a possible D gene (5 bases). CDR1 SNHLY and CDR2 FYNNEI come from the germline V gene. The V end was cut by 5 bases, the J end by 8 bases, with 12 bases between. The CDR3 has 12 amino acids.

The rearrangement links TRBV7-2 to TRBJ2-7; tentatively, D is TRBD1 (6 bases). The CDR3 loop spans 13 amino acids. V dropped 3 bases and J dropped 3 bases, with 9 bases sitting between them. Germline assignment: CDR1 SGHTA and CDR2 FQGNSA. The DNA of the CDR3 is TGTGCCAGCAGCTTCCCAGGGGTCTACGAGCAGTACTTC. It yields the protein CASSFPGVYEQYF.

CDR3 loop: CASSPNSGEARTEAFF. CDR3 bases: TGTGCCAGCTCACCAAATTCCGGGGAGGCGAGGACTGAAGCTTTCTTT. This chain uses TRBV18 with TRBJ1-1, with D unclear. Trimming shortened V by 2 bases and J by 5 bases, and 18 bases separated the two germline ends. Per germline, CDR1 KGHSH and CDR2 LQKENI. The CDR3 is made up of 16 amino acids. The whole variable domain, filled in from reference TRBV18 and TRBJ1-1, reads NAGVMQNPRHLVRRRGQEARLRCSPMKGHSHVYWYRQLPEEGLKFMVYLQKENIIDESGMPKERFSAEFPKEGPSILRIQQVVRGDSAAYFCASSPNSGEARTEAFFGQGTRLTVV.

The chain joins TRBV3-1 (or the pseudogene TRBV3-2) to TRBJ1-3, with 7 bases aligning to TRBD1. J lost 9 bases, V lost 6 bases, and 11 bases had no gene match. Germline loops: CDR1 LGHDT, CDR2 YNNKEL (reference sequence). The CDR3 extends over 14 amino acids. CDR3 sequence: CASRHRTGRGTIYF. The CDR3 DNA follows: TGTGCCAGCAGACACCGGACAGGCCGGGGCACCATATATTTT.

CDR3 region: CASRRRGAGDSETQYF. In nucleotides, the CDR3 is TGTGCCAGTAGGCGACGGGGAGCGGGGGACTCAGAGACCCAGTACTTC. This sequence joins TRBV19 and TRBJ2-5; 8 bases match TRBD2. The CDR3 spans 16 residues. V shed 6 bases, J shed 4 bases, and the junction held 13 bases outside the gene matches. Germline V gene sequence: CDR1 LNHDA, CDR2 SQIVND (reference sequence).

V gene TRBV5-1 combines with J gene TRBJ2-7; 10 bases line up with TRBD2. There are 14 residues in the CDR3. Germline V lookup: CDR1 SGHRS, CDR2 YFSETQ. V dropped 4 bases and J dropped 2; count of bases not matched to a gene: 3. The CDR3, as DNA: TGCGCCAGCAGCCGGACTAGCGGAACCTACGAGCAGTACTTC. It codes for CASSRTSGTYEQYF.

This chain joins TRBV6-6 and TRBJ1-3; D is ambiguous. The CDR3 has 15 amino acids. Trimming pared 4 bases from V and 0 bases from J, leaving 10 bases between. CDR1 MNHNY and CDR2 SVGAGI come from the germline V gene (reference sequence). This CDR3 reads CASSFRPSSGNTIYF. CDR3 in DNA: TGTGCCAGCAGTTTCAGGCCGAGCTCTGGAAACACCATATATTTT.

The chain has TRBV10-3 and TRBJ1-1, with D possibly matching TRBD1 (6 bases). Between the trimmed V and J ends, which lost 2 bases and 4 bases, there was a span of 14 bases. This CDR3 is 15 amino acids long. Germline CDR1 reads ENHRY; CDR2 reads SYGVKD. CDR3 nucleotide sequence: TGTGCCATCAGTGAGCGAACAGGGATGAGCACTGAAGCTTTCTTT. Its protein product is CAISERTGMSTEAFF.

V gene TRBV23-1 combines with J gene TRBJ2-7, with D possibly TRBD1 on 5 matching bases. TRBV23-1 is treated as an ORF (open reading frame) with a function not yet certain. The V end was cut by 6 bases, the J end by 0 bases, with 18 bases between. The CDR3 totals 16 residues. CDR3 sequence (DNA): TGCGCCAGCAGCCCCCGCCCCGACAGAAGCTCCTACGAGCAGTACTTC. Protein: CASSPRPDRSSYEQYF.

The chain couples TRBV30 to TRBJ2-5; D is possibly TRBD1 (5 bases). This CDR3 has 13 amino acids. Trimming removed 5 bases at V and 0 bases at J, with 10 bases between. The V gene's germline CDR1 is GTSNPN and CDR2 SVGIG (reference sequence). The CDR3 reads CAWWQGYQETQYF. The CDR3 DNA reads as TGTGCCTGGTGGCAGGGTTACCAAGAGACCCAGTACTTC. Looking up the rest from reference TRBV30 and TRBJ2-5 gives the full variable domain: SQTIHQWPATLVQPVGSPLSLECTVEGTSNPNLYWYRQAAGRGLQLLFYSVGIGQISSEVPQNLSASRPQDRQFILSSKKLLLSDSGFYLCAWWQGYQETQYFGPGTRLLVL.

The chain carries TRBV5-1 and TRBJ2-5, with a possible D match to TRBD2 (7 bases). V was shortened by 6 bases and J by 4 bases, with 19 bases between the two germline ends. CDR3 length: 15 amino acids. CDR1 SGHRS and CDR2 YFSETQ come from the germline V gene. The CDR3 DNA reads TGCGCCAGCACCCAAAGGGGGGGCGGGGGAGAGACCCAGTACTTC. This translates into CASTQRGGGGETQYF.

The V gene is TRBV23-1, the J gene TRBJ2-3, with D maybe TRBD2 (6 bases). TRBV23-1 is given ORF status, its function remaining uncertain. The CDR3 totals 12 residues. V was cut by 4 bases and J by 10 bases, with 12 bases left in between. DNA of the CDR3: TGCGCCAGCAGTCCAGCGGGCAATTCGCAGTATTTT. Translated, it gives CASSPAGNSQYF.

In this sample, this clone turned up once. The J gene is TRBJ1-2, the V gene TRBV5-1; 11 bases are a match to TRBD1. V lost 2 bases, J lost 4 bases, and 4 bases stayed unmatched. The CDR3 consists of 15 residues. From germline, CDR1 is SGHRS and CDR2 YFSETQ. DNA for the CDR3: TGCGCCAGCAGCTTCGGGACAGGGGGTGGCTATGGCTACACCTTC. It is translated as CASSFGTGGGYGYTF.

Only one count was recorded for this clone. The J gene is TRBJ2-7, the V gene TRBV5-1; no definite D call. CDR3 length: 13 amino acids. Trimming left V 5 bases short and J 6 bases short, with 15 bases between. Germline values: CDR1 SGHRS, CDR2 YFSETQ. CDR3 in DNA: TGCGCCAGCAGGGAATCAAGTCCGGGCGAGCAGTACTTC. Translating it yields CASRESSPGEQYF.

The chain employs TRBV6-1 and TRBJ1-3; D possibly corresponds to TRBD1 (5 bases). The germline CDR1 and CDR2 sequences are MNHNS and SASEGT. The CDR3 sequence is 13 residues long. Trimming removed 3 bases at V and 7 bases at J, with 10 bases between. In DNA form, the CDR3 reads TGTGCCAGCAGTGATGCGGGGGGGAACACCATATATTTT. This encodes CASSDAGGNTIYF.

The V and J genes are TRBV11-2 and TRBJ2-1; 11 bases match TRBD2. Per germline, CDR1 SGHAT and CDR2 FQNNGV. The CDR3 is 19 residues long. V shed 4 bases and J 6 bases; nucleotides not matched to a gene: 17. The CDR3 is CASSSPGTSGSRGPNEQFF. In DNA form, the CDR3 reads TGTGCCAGCAGCTCCCCCGGGACTAGCGGTTCCCGGGGGCCCAATGAGCAGTTCTTC.